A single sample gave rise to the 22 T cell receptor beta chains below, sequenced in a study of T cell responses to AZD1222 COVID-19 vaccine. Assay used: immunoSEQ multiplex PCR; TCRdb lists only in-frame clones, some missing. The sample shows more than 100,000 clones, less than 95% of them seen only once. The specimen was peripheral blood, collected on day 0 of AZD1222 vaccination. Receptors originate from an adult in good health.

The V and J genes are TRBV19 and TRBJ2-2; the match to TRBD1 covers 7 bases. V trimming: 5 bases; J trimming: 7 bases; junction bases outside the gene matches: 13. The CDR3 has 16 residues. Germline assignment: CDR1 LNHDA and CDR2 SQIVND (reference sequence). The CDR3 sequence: CASSAPRQGRGGELFF. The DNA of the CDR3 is TGTGCCAGTAGTGCCCCGCGACAGGGAAGGGGCGGGGAGCTGTTTTTT.

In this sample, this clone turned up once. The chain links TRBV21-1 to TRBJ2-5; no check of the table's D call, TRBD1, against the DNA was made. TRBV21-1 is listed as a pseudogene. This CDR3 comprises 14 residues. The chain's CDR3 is CASSEENREETQYF. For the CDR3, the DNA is TGTGCCAGCAGTGAGGAGAACAGGGAGGAGACCCAGTACTTC.

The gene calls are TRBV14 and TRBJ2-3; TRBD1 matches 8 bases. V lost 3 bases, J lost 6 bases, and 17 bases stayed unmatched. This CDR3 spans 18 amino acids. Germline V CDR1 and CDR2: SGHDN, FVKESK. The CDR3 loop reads CASSHGFPTGALWDTQYF. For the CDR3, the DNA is TGTGCCAGCAGCCATGGGTTTCCGACAGGGGCTCTCTGGGATACGCAGTATTTT. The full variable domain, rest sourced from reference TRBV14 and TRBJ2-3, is EAGVTQFPSHSVIEKGQTVTLRCDPISGHDNLYWYRRVMGKEIKFLLHFVKESKQDESGMPNNRFLAERTGGTYSTLKVQPAELEDSGVYFCASSHGFPTGALWDTQYFGPGTRLTVL.

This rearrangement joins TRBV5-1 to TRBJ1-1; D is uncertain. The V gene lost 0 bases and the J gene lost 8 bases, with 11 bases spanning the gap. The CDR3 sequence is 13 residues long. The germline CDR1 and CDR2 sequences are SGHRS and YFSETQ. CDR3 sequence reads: CASSLEQSLEAFF. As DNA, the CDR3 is TGCGCCAGCAGCTTGGAACAGTCCTTAGAAGCTTTCTTT.

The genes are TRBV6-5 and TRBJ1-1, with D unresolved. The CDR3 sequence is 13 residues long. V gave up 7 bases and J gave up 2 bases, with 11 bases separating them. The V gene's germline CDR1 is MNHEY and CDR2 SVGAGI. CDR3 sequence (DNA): TGTGCCAGCACATTGTGGACTAACACTGAAGCTTTCTTT. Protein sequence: CASTLWTNTEAFF.

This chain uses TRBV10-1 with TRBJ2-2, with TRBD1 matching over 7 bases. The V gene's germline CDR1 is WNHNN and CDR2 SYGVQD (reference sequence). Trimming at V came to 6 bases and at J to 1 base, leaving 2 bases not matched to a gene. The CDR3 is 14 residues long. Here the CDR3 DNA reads TGCGCCAGCAGACGGGACAGGAACACCGGGGAGCTGTTTTTT. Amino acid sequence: CASRRDRNTGELFF.

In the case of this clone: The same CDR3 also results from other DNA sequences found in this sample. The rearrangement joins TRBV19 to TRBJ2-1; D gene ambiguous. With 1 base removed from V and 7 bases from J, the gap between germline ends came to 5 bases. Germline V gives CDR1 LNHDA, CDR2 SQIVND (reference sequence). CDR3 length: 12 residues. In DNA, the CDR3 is TGTGCCAGTAGTATAGTGGGAAATGAGCAGTTCTTC. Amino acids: CASSIVGNEQFF.

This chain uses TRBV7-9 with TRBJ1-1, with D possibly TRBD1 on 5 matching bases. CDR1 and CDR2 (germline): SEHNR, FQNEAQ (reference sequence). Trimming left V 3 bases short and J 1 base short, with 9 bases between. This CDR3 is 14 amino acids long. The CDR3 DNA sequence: TGTGCCAGCAGCTTTGGGACGAGGAACACTGAAGCTTTCTTT. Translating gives CASSFGTRNTEAFF.

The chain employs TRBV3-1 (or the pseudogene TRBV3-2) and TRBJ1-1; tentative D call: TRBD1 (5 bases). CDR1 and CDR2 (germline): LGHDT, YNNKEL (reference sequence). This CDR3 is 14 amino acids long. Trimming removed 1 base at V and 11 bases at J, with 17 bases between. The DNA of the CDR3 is TGTGCCAGCAGCCAAGCCGGCGGGGCCTCACAGGCTTTCTTT. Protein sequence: CASSQAGGASQAFF.

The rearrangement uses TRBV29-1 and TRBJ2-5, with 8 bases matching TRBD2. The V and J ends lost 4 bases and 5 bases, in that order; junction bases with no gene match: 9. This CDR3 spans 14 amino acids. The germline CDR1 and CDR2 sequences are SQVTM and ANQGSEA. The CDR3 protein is CSVARLASGETQYF. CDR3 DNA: TGCAGCGTTGCCCGACTAGCGTCGGGGGAGACCCAGTACTTC.

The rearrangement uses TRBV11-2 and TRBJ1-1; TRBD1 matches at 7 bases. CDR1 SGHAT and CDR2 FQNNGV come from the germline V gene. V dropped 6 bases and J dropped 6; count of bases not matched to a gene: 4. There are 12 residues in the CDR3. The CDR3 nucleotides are TGTGCCAGCAGACTTACAGGGGCTGAAGCTTTCTTT. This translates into CASRLTGAEAFF.

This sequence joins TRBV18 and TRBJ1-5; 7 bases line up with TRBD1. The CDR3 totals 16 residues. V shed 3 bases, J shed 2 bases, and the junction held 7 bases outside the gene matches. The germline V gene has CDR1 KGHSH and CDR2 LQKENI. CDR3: CASSPQGGKGNQPQHF. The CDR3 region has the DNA TGTGCCAGCTCACCTCAGGGGGGGAAGGGCAATCAGCCCCAGCATTTT.

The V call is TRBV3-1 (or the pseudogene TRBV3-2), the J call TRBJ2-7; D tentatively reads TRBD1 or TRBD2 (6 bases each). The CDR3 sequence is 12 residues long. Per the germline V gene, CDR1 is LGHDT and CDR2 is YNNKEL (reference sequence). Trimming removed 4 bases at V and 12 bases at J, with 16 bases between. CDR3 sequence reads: CASSLRGGQGYF. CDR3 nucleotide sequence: TGTGCCAGCAGCCTAAGAGGGGGGCAGGGGTACTTC.

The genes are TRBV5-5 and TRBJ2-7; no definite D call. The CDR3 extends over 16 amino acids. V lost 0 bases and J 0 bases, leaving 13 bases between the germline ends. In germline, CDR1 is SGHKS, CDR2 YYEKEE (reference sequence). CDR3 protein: CASSLDLLPTSYEQYF. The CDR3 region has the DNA TGTGCCAGCAGCTTGGATCTCCTGCCCACCTCCTACGAGCAGTACTTC.

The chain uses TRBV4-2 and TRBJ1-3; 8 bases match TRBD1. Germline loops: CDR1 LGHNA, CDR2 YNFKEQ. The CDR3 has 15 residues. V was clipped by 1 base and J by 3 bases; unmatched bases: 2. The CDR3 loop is CASSQVGTGGNTIYF. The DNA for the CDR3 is TGTGCCAGCAGCCAAGTAGGGACAGGTGGAAACACCATATATTTT.

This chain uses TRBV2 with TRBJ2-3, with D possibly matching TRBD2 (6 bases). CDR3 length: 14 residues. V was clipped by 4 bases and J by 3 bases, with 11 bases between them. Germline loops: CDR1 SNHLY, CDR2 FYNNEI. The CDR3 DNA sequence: TGTGCCAGCAGTGCCTACGGGGGTACAGATACGCAGTATTTT. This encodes CASSAYGGTDTQYF.

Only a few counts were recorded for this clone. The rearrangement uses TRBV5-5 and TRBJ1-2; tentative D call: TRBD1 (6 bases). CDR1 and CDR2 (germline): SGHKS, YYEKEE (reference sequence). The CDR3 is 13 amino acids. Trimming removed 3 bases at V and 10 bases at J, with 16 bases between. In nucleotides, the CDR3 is TGTGCCAGCAGCTCCGGGCGGACAGTGGACTACACCTTC. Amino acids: CASSSGRTVDYTF.

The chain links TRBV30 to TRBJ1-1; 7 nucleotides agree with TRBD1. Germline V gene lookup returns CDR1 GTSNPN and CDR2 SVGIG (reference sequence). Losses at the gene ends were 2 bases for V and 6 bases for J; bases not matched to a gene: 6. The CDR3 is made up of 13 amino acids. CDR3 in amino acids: CAWSPRGRSEAFF. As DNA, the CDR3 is TGTGCCTGGAGTCCCAGGGGGAGGTCTGAAGCTTTCTTT.

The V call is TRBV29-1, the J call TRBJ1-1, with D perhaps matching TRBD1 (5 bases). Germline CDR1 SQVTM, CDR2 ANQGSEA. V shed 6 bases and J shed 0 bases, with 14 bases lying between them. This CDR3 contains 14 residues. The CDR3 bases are TGCAGCGTCACGCGTGGGGGGGTGAACACTGAAGCTTTCTTT. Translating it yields CSVTRGGVNTEAFF.

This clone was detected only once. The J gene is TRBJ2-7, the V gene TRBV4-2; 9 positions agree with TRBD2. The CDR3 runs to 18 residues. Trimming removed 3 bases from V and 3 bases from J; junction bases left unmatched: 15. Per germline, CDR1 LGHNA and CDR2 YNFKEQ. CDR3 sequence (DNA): TGTGCCAGCAGCCACTCTGGGGGTAGCGGGGGTGGACTCTACGAGCAGTACTTC. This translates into CASSHSGGSGGGLYEQYF.

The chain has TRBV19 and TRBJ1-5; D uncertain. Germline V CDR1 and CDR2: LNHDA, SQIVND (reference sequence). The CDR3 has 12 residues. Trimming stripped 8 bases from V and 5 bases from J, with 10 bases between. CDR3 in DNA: TGTGCCAGTTGGCGAGGTCATCAGCCCCAGCATTTT. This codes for CASWRGHQPQHF.

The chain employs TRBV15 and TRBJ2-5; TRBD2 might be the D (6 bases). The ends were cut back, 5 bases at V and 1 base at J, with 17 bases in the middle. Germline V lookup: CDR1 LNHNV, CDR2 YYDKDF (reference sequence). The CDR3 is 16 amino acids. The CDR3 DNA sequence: TGTGCCACCAGCTCGACGACTAGAGGGCTCCAAGAGACCCAGTACTTC. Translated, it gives CATSSTTRGLQETQYF.